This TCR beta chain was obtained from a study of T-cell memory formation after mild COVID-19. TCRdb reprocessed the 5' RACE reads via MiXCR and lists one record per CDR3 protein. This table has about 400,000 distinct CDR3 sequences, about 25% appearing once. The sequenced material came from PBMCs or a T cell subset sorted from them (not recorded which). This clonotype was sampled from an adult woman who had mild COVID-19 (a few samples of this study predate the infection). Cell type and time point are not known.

The CDR3 here is CASSPLDDSYNEQFF. CDR3 bases: TGTGCCAGCAGCCCGCTGGATGACTCCTACAATGAGCAGTTCTTC. The V gene is TRBV11-3, the J gene TRBJ2-1; D call uncertain. The germline V gene has CDR1 SGHNT and CDR2 YENEEA. The V and J ends lost 5 bases and 0 bases respectively, with 11 bases between them. The CDR3 consists of 15 residues.